This TCR beta chain stems from a study of blood T cells in healthy people across ages (dated by TCRdb to the mid-2010s). General notes on the study: Template switching captured roughly one uniquely barcoded TCR beta cDNA molecule per two T cells in model experiments. The study measured age-related changes in TCR beta repertoire diversity using deep sequencing normalized with unique cDNA molecular identifiers. Donors were grouped into four age groups: young (average roughly 17 years), middle-aged (about 38), aged (roughly 62) and long-lived (roughly 80). For two donors (one aged 18 to 30 and one aged 80 or older), the study analyzed two additional independent replicas of 1 million unique cDNA reads from the same blood draw.

Findings and caveats that apply to the study as a whole: Estimates of total diversity from one million sequenced T cells were regarded as lower bounds and underestimates. There was a strong correlation between observed TCR beta diversity and the percentage of naive T cells measured by flow cytometry. The long-lived group showed more naive CD4+ T cells, fewer expanded clones and increased TCR diversity than the aged group, suggesting age selection. Because the CMV infection status of the donors was unknown, age-related changes in expanded clonotypes may potentially have been confounded. Bulk unsorted PBMC profiling prevented conclusive comparison of naive and antigen-experienced compartments. Observed TCR beta diversity per million T cells fell roughly linearly with age, and a significant reduction was already apparent by age roughly 40.

There are 15 amino acids in the CDR3, from cysteine to phenylalanine inclusive. The read is trimmed to its CDR3 DNA, 45 bases read in frame from base 1. The germline ends are 18 bases apart after V is trimmed by 4 bases and J by 6 bases. The donors were 40 or so Caucasian individuals from Russia, aged about 6 to 100 years, who were systemically healthy. Each donor gave roughly 9 milliliters of peripheral blood, drawn into EDTA-treated Vacutainer tubes. Ficoll-Paque density-gradient centrifugation was used to isolate PBMCs, with at least 6.5 million per sample. Trizol reagent was used to extract total RNA from the PBMCs, yielding at least 5 micrograms per sample. For every donor, flow cytometry on a PBMC aliquot measured the percentage of naive CD45RAhigh/CD27high T cells. Notes on this clonotype: This receptor's antigen is unknown. A read error may be the cause here, since a much bigger clone is one base away.

The library was prepared using 5' RACE. Sequencing instrument: Illumina HiSeq 2500. The second PCR ran for roughly 7 to 11 cycles and used a J-beta primer mix along with a sample-barcoded 5' primer. A unique molecular identifier was introduced onto each TCR beta cDNA molecule by a template-switch 5' adaptor carrying 12 random nucleotides. At least 3 million CDR3-containing paired-end reads were obtained from each sample. The Mint cDNA synthesis kit, primed by a TRBC-specific oligonucleotide, was used to synthesize first-strand cDNA from all RNA. After uracil-DNA glycosylase treatment, a first 18-cycle PCR used universal primers M1SS and BC2_uni_R on all cDNA. From the authors' description of their analysis: For normalization, 1 million high-quality reads, each with a distinct molecular identifier, were randomly selected from each sample. Instead of being binned into consensus sequences, reads with shared molecular identifiers were discarded. MiTCR, set to a Q25 quality threshold and the strictest error-elimination algorithm, was used for CDR3 identification, clonotype clustering and error correction. Lower-bound total TCR beta diversity was estimated with a nonparametric unseen species model using Euler transformation. TCRdb trimmed public reads at Q25 via fastp, called clones via MiXCR and kept in-frame beta chains. Rows are combined by CDR3 protein, so each entry shows the most common genes and DNA. The V and J calls were determined by TCRdb, not by the authors. This sample is represented by roughly 550,000 distinct CDR3 sequences; around 24% of them were singletons. The ten largest account for approximately 10% of the sample.

This sample was shared with a second study, whose subject was T cells of mothers and their children. As the second study states: Nine systemically healthy Caucasian individuals, comprising three mothers and their six children, were included as donors. cDNA synthesis consumed the entire amount of extracted RNA, loaded at around 1.5 ug RNA in each 15 ul reaction. In the second PCR, the M1S primer added sample barcodes and 2-4 random nucleotides. Over 9.5 million TCR beta CDR3 reads came from each mother, compared with 2.5 million to 3.5 million reads from each child. In both related and unrelated pairs, thymic selection shapes the output of TCR recombination in a similar way, with inherited differences having only a minor effect. Normalized repertoire overlap in related mother-child pairs was always slightly higher than in unrelated mother-child pairs, but the difference was never significant. No persistent microchimeric T cell clones were detected, at a sensitivity of 90 to 100 clones per million clonotypes. In the study, deep NGS was used to compare the TCR beta repertoires of mothers and children, and features distinguishing related mother-child pairs from unrelated individuals were sought. The mean age was around 42 +/- 4 years for the mothers and around 10 +/- 4 years for the children. Libraries were sequenced on Illumina HiSeq 2000 with 100+100 nt paired-end reads after adapter ligation with NEBNext reagents. To prevent cross-contamination, the mother and child libraries were prepared one month apart and sequenced in separate runs. For each donor, between roughly 500,000 and 2,100,000 distinct TCR beta clonotypes were identified. Naive TCR beta clonotypes were estimated from low-frequency clonotypes matched to each donor's FACS-determined naive share, without sorting.

This receptor was obtained from a boy under 18 in good health. Recombination joined TRBV12-3 or TRBV12-4 with TRBJ1-2; the D gene is not confidently resolved. The specimen sequenced was blood. The CDR3 is CASSSPLGIHHGYTF. The DNA sequence is TGTGCCAGCAGTTCCCCCCTCGGGATTCACCATGGCTACACCTTC.